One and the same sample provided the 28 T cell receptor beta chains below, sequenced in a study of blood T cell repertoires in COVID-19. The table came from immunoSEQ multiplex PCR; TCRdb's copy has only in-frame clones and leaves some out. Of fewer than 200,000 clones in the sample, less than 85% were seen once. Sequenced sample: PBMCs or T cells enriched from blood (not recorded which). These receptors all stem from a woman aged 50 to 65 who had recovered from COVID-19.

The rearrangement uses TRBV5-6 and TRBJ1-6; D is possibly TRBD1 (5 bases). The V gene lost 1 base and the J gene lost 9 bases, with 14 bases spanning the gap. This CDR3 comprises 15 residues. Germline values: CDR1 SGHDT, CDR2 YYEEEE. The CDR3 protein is CASSLQGLMGSPLHF. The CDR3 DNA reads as TGTGCCAGCAGCTTGCAGGGTTTGATGGGTTCACCCCTCCACTTT.

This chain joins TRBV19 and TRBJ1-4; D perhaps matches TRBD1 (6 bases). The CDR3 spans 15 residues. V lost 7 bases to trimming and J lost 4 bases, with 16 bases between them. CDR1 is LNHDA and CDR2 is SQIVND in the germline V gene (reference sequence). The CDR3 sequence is CASTPATGYNEKLFF. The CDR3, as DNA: TGTGCCAGTACCCCTGCGACAGGTTATAATGAAAAACTGTTTTTT.

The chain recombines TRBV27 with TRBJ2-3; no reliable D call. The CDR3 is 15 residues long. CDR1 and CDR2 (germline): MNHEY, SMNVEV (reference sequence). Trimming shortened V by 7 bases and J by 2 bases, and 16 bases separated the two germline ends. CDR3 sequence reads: CASTIRPDTTDTQYF. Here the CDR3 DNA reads TGTGCCAGCACCATACGTCCCGACACCACAGATACGCAGTATTTT.

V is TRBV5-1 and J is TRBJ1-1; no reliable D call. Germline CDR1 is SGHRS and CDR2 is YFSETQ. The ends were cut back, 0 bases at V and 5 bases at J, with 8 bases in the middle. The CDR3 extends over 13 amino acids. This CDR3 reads CASSLDWETEAFF. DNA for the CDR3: TGCGCCAGCAGCTTGGACTGGGAGACTGAAGCTTTCTTT.

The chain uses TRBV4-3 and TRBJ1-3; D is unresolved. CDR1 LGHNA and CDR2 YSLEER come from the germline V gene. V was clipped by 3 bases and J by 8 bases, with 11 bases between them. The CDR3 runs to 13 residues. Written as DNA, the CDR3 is TGCGCCAGCAGCCAGCTATTTACGGACACCATATATTTT. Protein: CASSQLFTDTIYF.

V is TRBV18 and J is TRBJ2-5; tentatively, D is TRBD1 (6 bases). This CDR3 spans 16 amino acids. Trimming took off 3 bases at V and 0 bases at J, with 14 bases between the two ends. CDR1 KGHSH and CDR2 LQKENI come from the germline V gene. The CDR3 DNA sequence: TGTGCCAGCTCACCCGCCTCCGGGACATACCAAGAGACCCAGTACTTC. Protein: CASSPASGTYQETQYF.

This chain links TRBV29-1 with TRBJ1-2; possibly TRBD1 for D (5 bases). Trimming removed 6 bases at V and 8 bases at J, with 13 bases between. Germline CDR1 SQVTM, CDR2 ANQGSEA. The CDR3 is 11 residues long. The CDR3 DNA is TGCAGCGTCCCCGGAGGGGAAGGCTACACCTTC. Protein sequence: CSVPGGEGYTF. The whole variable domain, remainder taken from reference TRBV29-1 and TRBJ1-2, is SAVISQKPSRDICQRGTSLTIQCQVDSQVTMMFWYRQQPGQSLTLIATANQGSEATYESGFVIDKFPISRPNLTFSTLTVSNMSPEDSSIYLCSVPGGEGYTFGSGTRLTVV.

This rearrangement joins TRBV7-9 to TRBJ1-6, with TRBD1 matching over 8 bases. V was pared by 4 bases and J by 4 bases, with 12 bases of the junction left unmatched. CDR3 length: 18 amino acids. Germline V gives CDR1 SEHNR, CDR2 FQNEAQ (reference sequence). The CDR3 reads CASSYVGDRLGYNSPLHF. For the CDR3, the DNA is TGTGCCAGCAGCTACGTTGGGGACAGGTTGGGATATAATTCACCCCTCCACTTT.

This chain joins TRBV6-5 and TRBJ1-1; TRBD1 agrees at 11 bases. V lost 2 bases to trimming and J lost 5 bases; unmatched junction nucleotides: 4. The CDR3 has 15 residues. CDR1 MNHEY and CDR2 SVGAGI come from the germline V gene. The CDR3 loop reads CASSYGQGAVTEAFF. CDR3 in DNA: TGTGCCAGCAGTTACGGACAGGGGGCTGTAACTGAAGCTTTCTTT.

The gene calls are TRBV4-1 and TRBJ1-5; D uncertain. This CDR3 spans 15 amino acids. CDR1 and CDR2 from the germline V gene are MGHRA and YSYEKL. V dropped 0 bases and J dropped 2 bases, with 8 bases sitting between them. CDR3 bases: TGCGCCAGCAGCCAAGAAAGGAGAGGCAATCAGCCCCAGCATTTT. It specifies CASSQERRGNQPQHF.

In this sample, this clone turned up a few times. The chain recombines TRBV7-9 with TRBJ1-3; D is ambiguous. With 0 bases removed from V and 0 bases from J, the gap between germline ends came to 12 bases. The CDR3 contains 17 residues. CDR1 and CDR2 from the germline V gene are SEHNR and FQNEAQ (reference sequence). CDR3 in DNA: TGTGCCAGCAGCTTAGCACAGACAAAAAGCTCTGGAAACACCATATATTTT. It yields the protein CASSLAQTKSSGNTIYF.

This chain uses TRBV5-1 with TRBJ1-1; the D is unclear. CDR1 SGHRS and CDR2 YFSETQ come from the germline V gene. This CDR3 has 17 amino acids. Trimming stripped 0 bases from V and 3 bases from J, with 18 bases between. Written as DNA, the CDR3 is TGCGCCAGCAGCTTGGGATCCTTTTCGGGGATCTACACTGAAGCTTTCTTT. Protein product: CASSLGSFSGIYTEAFF.

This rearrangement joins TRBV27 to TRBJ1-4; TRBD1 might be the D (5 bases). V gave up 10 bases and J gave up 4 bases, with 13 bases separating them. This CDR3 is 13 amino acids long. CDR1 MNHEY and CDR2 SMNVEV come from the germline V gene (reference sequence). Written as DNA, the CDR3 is TGTGCCACCGGCGGGGGGGTTAATGAAAAACTGTTTTTT. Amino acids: CATGGGVNEKLFF. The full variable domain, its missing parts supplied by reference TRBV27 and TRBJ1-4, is EAQVTQNPRYLITVTGKKLTVTCSQNMNHEYMSWYRQDPGLGLRQIYYSMNVEVTDKGDVPEGYKVSRKEKRNFPLILESPSPNQTSLYFCATGGGVNEKLFFGSGTQLSVL.

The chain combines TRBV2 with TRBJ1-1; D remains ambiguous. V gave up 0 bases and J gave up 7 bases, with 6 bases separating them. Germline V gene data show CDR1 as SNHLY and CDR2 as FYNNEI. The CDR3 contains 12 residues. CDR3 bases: TGTGCCAGCAGTGAAGCCGGTTATGAAGCTTTCTTT. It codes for CASSEAGYEAFF.

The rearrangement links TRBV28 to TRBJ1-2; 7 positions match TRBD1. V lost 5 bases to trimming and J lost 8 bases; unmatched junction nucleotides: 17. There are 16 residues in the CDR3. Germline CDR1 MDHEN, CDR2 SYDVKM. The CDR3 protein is CASSTTGRARSDGYTF. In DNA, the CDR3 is TGTGCCAGCAGTACGACAGGGAGAGCCCGAAGTGACGGCTACACCTTC.

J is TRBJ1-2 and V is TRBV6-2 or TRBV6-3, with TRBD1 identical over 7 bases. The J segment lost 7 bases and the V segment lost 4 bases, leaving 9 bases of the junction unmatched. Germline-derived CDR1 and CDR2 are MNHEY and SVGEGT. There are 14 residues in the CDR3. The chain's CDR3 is CASSSIQGLSGYTF. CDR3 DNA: TGTGCCAGCAGTTCTATACAGGGGTTATCTGGCTACACCTTC.

CDR3 protein: CASSPWGGSSYNSPLHF. In DNA form, the CDR3 reads TGTGCCAGCAGTCCGTGGGGGGGGAGCTCCTATAATTCACCCCTCCACTTT. The chain couples TRBV6-6 to TRBJ1-6; perhaps TRBD1 as D (5 bases). The V end was cut by 5 bases, the J end by 0 bases, with 14 bases between. CDR3 length: 17 residues. Germline V gene lookup returns CDR1 MNHNY and CDR2 SVGAGI (reference sequence).

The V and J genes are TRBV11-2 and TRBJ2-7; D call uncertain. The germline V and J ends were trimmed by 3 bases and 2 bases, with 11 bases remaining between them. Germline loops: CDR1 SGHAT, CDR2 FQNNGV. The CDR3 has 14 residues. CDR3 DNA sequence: TGTGCCAGCAGCTTCGCCCCTGAGACCTACGAGCAGTACGTC. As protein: CASSFAPETYEQYV.

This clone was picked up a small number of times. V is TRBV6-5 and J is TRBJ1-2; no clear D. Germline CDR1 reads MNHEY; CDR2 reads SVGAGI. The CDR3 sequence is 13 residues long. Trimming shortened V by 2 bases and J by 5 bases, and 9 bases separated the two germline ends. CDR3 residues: CASSYVLYYGYTF. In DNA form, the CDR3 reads TGTGCCAGCAGTTACGTACTTTATTATGGCTACACCTTC.

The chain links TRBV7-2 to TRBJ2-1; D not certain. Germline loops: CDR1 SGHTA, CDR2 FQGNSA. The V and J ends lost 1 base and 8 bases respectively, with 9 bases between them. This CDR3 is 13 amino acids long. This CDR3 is CASSLVIYDEQFF. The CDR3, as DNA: TGTGCCAGCAGCTTAGTAATCTATGATGAGCAGTTCTTC.

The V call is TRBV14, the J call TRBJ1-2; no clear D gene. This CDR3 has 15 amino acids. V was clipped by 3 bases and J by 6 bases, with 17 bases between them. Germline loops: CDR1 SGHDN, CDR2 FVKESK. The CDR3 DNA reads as TGTGCCAGCAGCCAGGAGGCATGGAGCACTCATGGCTACACCTTC. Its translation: CASSQEAWSTHGYTF.

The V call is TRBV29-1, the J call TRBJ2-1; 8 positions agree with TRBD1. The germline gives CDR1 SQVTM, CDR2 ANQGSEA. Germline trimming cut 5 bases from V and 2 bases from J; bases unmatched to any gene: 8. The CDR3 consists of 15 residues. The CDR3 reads CSVPGQGATYNEQFF. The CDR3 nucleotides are TGCAGCGTTCCGGGGCAGGGGGCCACCTACAATGAGCAGTTCTTC.

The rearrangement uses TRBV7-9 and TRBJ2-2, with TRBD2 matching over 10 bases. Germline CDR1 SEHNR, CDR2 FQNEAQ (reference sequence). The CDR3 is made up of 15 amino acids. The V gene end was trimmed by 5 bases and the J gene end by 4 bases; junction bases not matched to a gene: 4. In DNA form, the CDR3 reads TGTGCCAGCAGCCCCCCTAGCGGGAGCACCGGGGAGCTGTTTTTT. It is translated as CASSPPSGSTGELFF. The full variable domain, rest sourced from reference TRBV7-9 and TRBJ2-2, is DTGVSQNPRHKITKRGQNVTFRCDPISEHNRLYWYRQTLGQGPEFLTYFQNEAQLEKSRLLSDRFSAERPKGSFSTLEIQRTEQGDSAMYLCASSPPSGSTGELFFGEGSRLTVL.

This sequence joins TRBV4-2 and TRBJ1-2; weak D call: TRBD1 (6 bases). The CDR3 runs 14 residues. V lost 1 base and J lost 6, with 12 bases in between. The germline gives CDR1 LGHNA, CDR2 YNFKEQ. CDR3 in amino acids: CASSQGGTPNGYTF. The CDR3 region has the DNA TGTGCCAGCAGCCAAGGGGGGACACCCAATGGCTACACCTTC.

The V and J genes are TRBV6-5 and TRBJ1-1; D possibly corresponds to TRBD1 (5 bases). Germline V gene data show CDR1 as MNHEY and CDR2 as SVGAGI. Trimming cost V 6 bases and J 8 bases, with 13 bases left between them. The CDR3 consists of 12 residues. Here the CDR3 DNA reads TGTGCCAGCAGCAGTAGTACAGGAGAAGCTTTCTTT. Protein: CASSSSTGEAFF.

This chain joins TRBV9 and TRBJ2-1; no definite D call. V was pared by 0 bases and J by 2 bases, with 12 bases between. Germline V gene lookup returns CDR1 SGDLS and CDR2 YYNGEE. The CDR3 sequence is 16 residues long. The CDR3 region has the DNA TGTGCCAGCAGCGTAGCCGCTGCCTATCCCTACAATGAGCAGTTCTTC. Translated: CASSVAAAYPYNEQFF.

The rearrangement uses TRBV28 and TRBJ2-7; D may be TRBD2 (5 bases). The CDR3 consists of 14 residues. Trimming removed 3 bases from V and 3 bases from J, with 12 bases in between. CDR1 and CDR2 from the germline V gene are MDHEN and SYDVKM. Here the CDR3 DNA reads TGTGCCAGCAGTTTCCCGCCCCGGGACTACGAGCAGTACGTC. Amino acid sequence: CASSFPPRDYEQYV.

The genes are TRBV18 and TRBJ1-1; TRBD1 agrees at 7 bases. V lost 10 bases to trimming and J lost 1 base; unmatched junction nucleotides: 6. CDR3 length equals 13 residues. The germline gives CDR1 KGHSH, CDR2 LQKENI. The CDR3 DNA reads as TGTGCCACAAGAGGGGGCGGGAACACTGAAGCTTTCTTT. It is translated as CATRGGGNTEAFF.